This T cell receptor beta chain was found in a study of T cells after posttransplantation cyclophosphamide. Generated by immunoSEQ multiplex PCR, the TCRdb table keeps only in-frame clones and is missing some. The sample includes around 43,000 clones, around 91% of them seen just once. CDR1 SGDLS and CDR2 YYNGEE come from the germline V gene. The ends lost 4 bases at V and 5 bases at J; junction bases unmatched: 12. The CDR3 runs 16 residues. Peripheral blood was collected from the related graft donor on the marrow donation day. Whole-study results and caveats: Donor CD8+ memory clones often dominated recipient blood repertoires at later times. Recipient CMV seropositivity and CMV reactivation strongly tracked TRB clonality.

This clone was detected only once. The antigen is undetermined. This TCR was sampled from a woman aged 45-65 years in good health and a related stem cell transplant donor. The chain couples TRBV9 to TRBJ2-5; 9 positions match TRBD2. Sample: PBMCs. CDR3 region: CASSSTGAGGLETQYF. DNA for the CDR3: TGTGCCAGCAGCTCCACTGGGGCGGGGGGGCTCGAGACCCAGTACTTC.